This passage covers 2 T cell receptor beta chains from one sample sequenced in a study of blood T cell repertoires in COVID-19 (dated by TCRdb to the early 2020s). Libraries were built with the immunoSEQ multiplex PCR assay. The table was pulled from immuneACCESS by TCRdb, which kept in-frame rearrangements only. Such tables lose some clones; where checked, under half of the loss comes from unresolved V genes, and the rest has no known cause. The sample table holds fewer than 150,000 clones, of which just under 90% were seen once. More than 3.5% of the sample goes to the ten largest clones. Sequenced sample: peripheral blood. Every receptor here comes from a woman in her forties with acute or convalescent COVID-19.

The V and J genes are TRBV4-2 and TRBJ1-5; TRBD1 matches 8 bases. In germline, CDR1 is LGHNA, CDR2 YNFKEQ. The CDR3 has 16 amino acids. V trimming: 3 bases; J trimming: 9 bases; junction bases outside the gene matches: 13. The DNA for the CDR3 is TGTGCCAGCAGCCACGTCCCGGGACAGGAGGCCCGGCCCCAGCATTTT. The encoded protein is CASSHVPGQEARPQHF.

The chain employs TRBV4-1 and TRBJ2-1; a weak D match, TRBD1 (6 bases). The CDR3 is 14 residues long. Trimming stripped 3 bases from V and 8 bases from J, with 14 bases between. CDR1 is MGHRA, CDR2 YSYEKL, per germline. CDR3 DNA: TGCGCCAGCAGCCAGGTGGCAGGGGAGCATGAGCAGTTCTTC. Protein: CASSQVAGEHEQFF.